This TCR beta chain was sequenced during a study of CD8+CD57+ T cells in acquired aplastic anemia. Study-wide context: Sorted CD4+ and CD8+ cells yielded roughly 3.1 ug of DNA on average.

Previously, flow cytometry had revealed CD8+CD57+ cell expansion in the patients chosen for sequencing. When blood sampling took place, the patients had received no therapy. Study observations and caveats: Between the patient and control groups, CD8+ Simpson's diversity did not differ significantly. Patients and controls turned out to have 25 to 30 CD8+ CDR3 sequences in common.

The template used for profiling TCR beta VDJ and CDR3 was genomic DNA. One entry per CDR3 protein results from TCRdb running MiXCR on the reads. Among about 190,000 distinct CDR3 sequences listed, just under 50% were seen once. CDR1 and CDR2 from the germline V gene are LNHDA and SQIVND (reference sequence). The CDR3 covers 13 residues. Points on this clonotype: Its antigen remains unidentified.

This TCR was recovered from a human donor with aplastic anemia. The chain joins TRBV19 to TRBJ2-7; 14 bases align to TRBD2. Sequenced material: sorted CD4+, CD8+, or CD8+CD57+ T cells (not recorded which) from PBMCs. The CDR3 region is CGTSGGRAGEQYF. CDR3 coding DNA: TGTGGGACTAGCGGGGGGCGGGCCGGCGAGCAGTACTTC.